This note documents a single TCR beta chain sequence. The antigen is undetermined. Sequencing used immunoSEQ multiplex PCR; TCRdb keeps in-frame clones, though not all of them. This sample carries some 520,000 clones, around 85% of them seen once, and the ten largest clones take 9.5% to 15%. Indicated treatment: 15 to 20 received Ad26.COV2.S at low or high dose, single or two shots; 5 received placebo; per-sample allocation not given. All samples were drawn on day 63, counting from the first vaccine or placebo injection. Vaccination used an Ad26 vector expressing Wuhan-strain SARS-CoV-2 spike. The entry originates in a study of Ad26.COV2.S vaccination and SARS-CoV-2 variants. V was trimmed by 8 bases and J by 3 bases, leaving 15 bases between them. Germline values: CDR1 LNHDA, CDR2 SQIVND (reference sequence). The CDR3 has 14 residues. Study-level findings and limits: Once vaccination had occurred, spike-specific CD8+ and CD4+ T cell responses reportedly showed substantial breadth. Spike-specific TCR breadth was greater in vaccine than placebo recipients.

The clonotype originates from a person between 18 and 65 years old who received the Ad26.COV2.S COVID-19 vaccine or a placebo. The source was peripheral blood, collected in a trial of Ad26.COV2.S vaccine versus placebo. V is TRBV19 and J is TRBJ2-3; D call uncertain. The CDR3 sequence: CASSGERPTDTQYF. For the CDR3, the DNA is TGTGCCAGTTCCGGAGAACGGCCGACAGATACGCAGTATTTT.